This T cell receptor (beta chain) was retrieved from a study of blood T cells in healthy people across ages. Through a sample-barcoded 5' primer and a J-beta primer mix, a second PCR was run for roughly 7 to 11 cycles. MiXCR, applied by TCRdb to the 5' RACE reads, yields one record per CDR3 protein. The sample records hundreds of thousands of distinct CDR3 sequences, 22% being singletons. Comment on this clonotype: Its antigen is unidentified.

Losses at the gene ends were 0 bases for V and 4 bases for J; bases not matched to a gene: 12. Germline CDR1 LGHNA, CDR2 YNFKEQ. The CDR3 runs 18 residues. Donors gave roughly 9.1 milliliters of peripheral blood apiece. Overall study results and limits: Significant beta diversity loss was already apparent by age approximately 36, declining roughly linearly. The long-lived group displayed more naive CD4+ cells, plus higher diversity, than the aged donors did.

The receptor comes from a man aged 70-80 years in good health. The sample comprised blood. The chain recombines TRBV4-2 with TRBJ2-3, with TRBD2 identical over 8 bases. The CDR3 region is CASSQELTTAGGADTQYF. The DNA for the CDR3 is TGTGCCAGCAGCCAAGAACTCACCACTGCGGGAGGTGCAGATACGCAGTATTTT.